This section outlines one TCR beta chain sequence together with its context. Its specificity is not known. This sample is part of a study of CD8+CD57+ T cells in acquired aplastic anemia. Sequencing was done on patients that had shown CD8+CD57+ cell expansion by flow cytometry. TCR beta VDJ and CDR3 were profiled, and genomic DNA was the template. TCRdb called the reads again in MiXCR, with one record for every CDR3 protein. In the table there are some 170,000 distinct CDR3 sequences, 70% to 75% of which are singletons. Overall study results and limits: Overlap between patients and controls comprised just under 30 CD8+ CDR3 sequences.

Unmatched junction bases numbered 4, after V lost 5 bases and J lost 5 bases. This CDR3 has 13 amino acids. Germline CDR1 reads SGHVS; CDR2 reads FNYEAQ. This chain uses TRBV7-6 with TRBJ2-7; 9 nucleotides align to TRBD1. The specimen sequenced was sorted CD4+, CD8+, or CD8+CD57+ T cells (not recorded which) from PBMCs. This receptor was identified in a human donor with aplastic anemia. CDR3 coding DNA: TGTGCCAGCAGCGGGGACAGGGACCACGAGCAGTACTTC. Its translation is CASSGDRDHEQYF.